A selection of T cell receptor beta chains follows, all from one sample in a study of blood T cell repertoires in COVID-19. Measured with immunoSEQ multiplex PCR; TCRdb has only the in-frame clones, and not every one. Of about 370,000 clones in the sample, around 91% were seen once. The sample taken for sequencing was PBMCs or T cells enriched from blood (not recorded which). The receptors originated from a young man who had recovered from COVID-19. CDR3s include the opening cysteine and the closing phenylalanine or tryptophan. D genes are given only for firm matches. Clone size is given for some rows only: seen once, a few or many times, or a class if the clone is expanded.

CDR3nt | CDR3aa | j_gene | d_gene | v_gene | abundance
TGTGCCAGCAGCTTCCAGCGGAACACTGAAGCTTTCTTT | CASSFQRNTEAFF | TRBJ1-1 | NA | TRBV5-6 | NA
TGTGCCAGCAGCTTAGCACGGGGAATAAATAGTAATCAGCCCCAGCATTTT | CASSLARGINSNQPQHF | TRBJ1-5 | NA | TRBV7-8 | NA
TGTGCCAGCACCTCTTTGGCGGGGGGTACCGGGGAGCTGTTTTTT | CASTSLAGGTGELFF | TRBJ2-2 | TRBD2 | TRBV7-3 | few
TGTGCCAGCAGCTTAACGGGGGCTGGAACCTACAATGAGCAGTTCTTC | CASSLTGAGTYNEQFF | TRBJ2-1 | NA | TRBV7-3 | NA
TGTGCCAGTCACCCGAGGGACAGAACCTACGAGCAGTACTTC | CASHPRDRTYEQYF | TRBJ2-7 | TRBD1 | TRBV19 | NA
TGTGCCAGCAGCCAAGATTCAGGGACTAATGAAAAACTGTTTTTT | CASSQDSGTNEKLFF | TRBJ1-4 | NA | TRBV14 | NA
TGTGCCAGCGGACTAGCGGGAGTGTATACGCAGTATTTT | CASGLAGVYTQYF | TRBJ2-3 | TRBD2 | TRBV25-1 | NA
TGTGCCAGCAGCTTGACAAAGAACTATGGCTACACCTTC | CASSLTKNYGYTF | TRBJ1-2 | NA | TRBV5-6 | NA
TGTGCCAGCAGTGATTTCCCGGGGACACAAAGGGCCGGGGAGCTGTTTTTT | CASSDFPGTQRAGELFF | TRBJ2-2 | NA | TRBV25-1 | NA
TGTGCCAGCAGCCCGCAGTTATCGACCGGGGAGCTGTTTTTT | CASSPQLSTGELFF | TRBJ2-2 | NA | TRBV11-2 | once